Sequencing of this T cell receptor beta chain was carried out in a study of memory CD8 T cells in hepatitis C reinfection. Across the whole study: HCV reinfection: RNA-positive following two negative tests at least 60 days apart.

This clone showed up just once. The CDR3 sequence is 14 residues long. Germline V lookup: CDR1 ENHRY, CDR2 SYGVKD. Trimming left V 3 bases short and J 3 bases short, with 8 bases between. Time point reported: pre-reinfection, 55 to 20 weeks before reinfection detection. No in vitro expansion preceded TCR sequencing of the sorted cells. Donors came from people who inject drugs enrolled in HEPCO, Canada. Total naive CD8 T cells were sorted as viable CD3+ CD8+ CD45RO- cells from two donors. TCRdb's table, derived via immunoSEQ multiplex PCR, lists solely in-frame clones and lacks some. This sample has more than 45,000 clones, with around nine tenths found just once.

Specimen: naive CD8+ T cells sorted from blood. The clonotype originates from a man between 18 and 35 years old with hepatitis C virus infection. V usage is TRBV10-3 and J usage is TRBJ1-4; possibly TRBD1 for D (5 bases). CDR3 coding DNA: TGTGCCATCAGTGACGGGGGGGCTAATGAAAAACTGTTTTTT. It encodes CAISDGGANEKLFF.